The 32 T cell receptor beta chains below come from one sample, sequenced in a study of shared clonotypes between healthy human individuals. Naive CD8 cells lacked CD45RO and underwent positive selection for CCR7, leaving out terminally differentiated effector memory CD45RA+ cells. Method: immunoSEQ multiplex PCR; TCRdb's copy keeps in-frame clones and lacks some. Of roughly 1,800,000 clones in the sample, about 95% were seen once. Sequencing was carried out using naive CD8+ T cells sorted from blood. These receptors originate from a man in his late teens or twenties in good health.

The V call is TRBV11-2, the J call TRBJ2-1, with D maybe TRBD2 (6 bases). V lost 6 bases to trimming and J lost 2 bases, with 14 bases between them. CDR1 is SGHAT and CDR2 is FQNNGV in the germline V gene. There are 15 residues in the CDR3. The CDR3 DNA follows: TGTGCCAGCAGTGTAGGCGCGGGGACCTACAATGAGCAGTTCTTC. Translation: CASSVGAGTYNEQFF.

Concerning this clone: The sample has other DNA sequences that encode this CDR3 too. The rearrangement joins TRBV19 to TRBJ2-7; no clear D. Germline CDR1 is LNHDA and CDR2 is SQIVND (reference sequence). V gave up 1 base and J gave up 0 bases, with 7 bases separating them. This CDR3 has 14 amino acids. The CDR3 protein is CASSIVGGSYEQYF. The CDR3 DNA reads TGTGCCAGTAGTATAGTCGGCGGCTCCTACGAGCAGTACTTC.

This sequence joins TRBV25-1 and TRBJ2-1; 8 bases match TRBD2. The V segment lost 1 base and the J segment 0 bases; nucleotides outside the gene matches: 5. CDR1 and CDR2 from the germline V gene are MGHDK and SYGVNS. The CDR3 loop spans 17 amino acids. The CDR3 nucleotides read TGTGCCAGCAGTGAATTGGTCCGGGAGGGCTCCTACAATGAGCAGTTCTTC. As protein: CASSELVREGSYNEQFF. The whole variable domain, filled in from reference TRBV25-1 and TRBJ2-1, reads EADIYQTPRYLVIGTGKKITLECSQTMGHDKMYWYQQDPGMELHLIHYSYGVNSTEKGDLSSESTVSRIRTEHFPLTLESARPSHTSQYLCASSELVREGSYNEQFFGPGTRLTVL.

The chain has TRBV28 and TRBJ2-3; TRBD2 might be the D (6 bases). The CDR3 has 15 amino acids. Trimming removed 7 bases from V and 2 bases from J, with 16 bases in between. Germline V gene sequence: CDR1 MDHEN, CDR2 SYDVKM. CDR3 region: CASTPKEGNTDTQYF. The CDR3 DNA sequence: TGTGCCAGCACCCCGAAGGAGGGGAACACAGATACGCAGTATTTT.

Concerning this clone itself: The same CDR3 arises from other DNA sequences in this sample as well. The chain has TRBV9 and TRBJ2-7; possibly TRBD1 for D (6 bases). The germline gives CDR1 SGDLS, CDR2 YYNGEE. CDR3 length: 12 amino acids. Trimming cost V 3 bases and J 6 bases, with 10 bases left between them. CDR3 sequence reads: CASSGTGSEQYF. The CDR3 DNA is TGTGCCAGCAGCGGAACAGGGTCCGAGCAGTACTTC.

This clone was picked up one time. The chain links TRBV27 to TRBJ2-2; no clear D. In germline, CDR1 is MNHEY, CDR2 SMNVEV (reference sequence). The CDR3 loop spans 16 amino acids. V was clipped by 3 bases and J by 1 base, with 12 bases between them. CDR3 region: CASSFSHRVNTGELFF. In DNA form, the CDR3 reads TGTGCCAGCAGTTTCTCTCACAGAGTGAACACCGGGGAGCTGTTTTTT.

The J gene is TRBJ2-2, the V gene TRBV11-1, with 9 nucleotides matching TRBD2. Germline V lookup: CDR1 SGHAT, CDR2 FQDESV (reference sequence). Trimming at V came to 0 bases and at J to 5 bases, leaving 7 bases not matched to a gene. The CDR3 length is 17 residues. This CDR3 reads CASSLARGGGATGELFF. The CDR3 bases are TGTGCCAGCAGCTTAGCGCGTGGCGGGGGGGCTACCGGGGAGCTGTTTTTT. Looking up the rest from reference TRBV11-1 and TRBJ2-2 gives the full variable domain: EAEVAQSPRYKITEKSQAVAFWCDPISGHATLYWYRQILGQGPELLVQFQDESVVDDSQLPKDRFSAERLKGVDSTLKIQPAELGDSAMYLCASSLARGGGATGELFFGEGSRLTVL.

This chain joins TRBV6-1 and TRBJ2-7; tentatively, D is TRBD1 (6 bases). In germline, CDR1 is MNHNS, CDR2 SASEGT. V dropped 4 bases and J dropped 2 bases, with 12 bases sitting between them. The CDR3 extends over 14 amino acids. CDR3 region: CASSAYRVTYEQYF. The CDR3 DNA reads TGTGCCAGCAGTGCTTACAGGGTGACCTACGAGCAGTACTTC.

The chain is built from TRBV2 and TRBJ2-7; 10 bases align to TRBD1. CDR1 and CDR2 (germline): SNHLY, FYNNEI. The V segment lost 7 bases and the J segment 6 bases; nucleotides outside the gene matches: 9. The CDR3 is 14 residues long. Here the CDR3 reads CASTTGQGISEQYF. DNA of the CDR3: TGTGCCAGCACAACGGGACAGGGGATAAGCGAGCAGTACTTC. Full variable domain (outside the CDR3, taken from reference TRBV2 and TRBJ2-7): EPEVTQTPSHQVTQMGQEVILRCVPISNHLYFYWYRQILGQKVEFLVSFYNNEISEKSEIFDDQFSVERPDGSNFTLKIRSTKLEDSAMYFCASTTGQGISEQYFGPGTRLTVT.

This clone was observed once. The chain carries TRBV13 and TRBJ1-1; 11 bases fit TRBD1. The CDR3 is 15 residues long. CDR1 is PRHDT and CDR2 is FYEKMQ in the germline V gene (reference sequence). J was trimmed by 5 bases and V by 5 bases; bases with no gene match: 7. The DNA for the CDR3 is TGTGCCAGCAGCCCCAGGGGACAGGGGGAAACTGAAGCTTTCTTT. Protein sequence: CASSPRGQGETEAFF.

This clone was detected only once. V usage is TRBV5-5 and J usage is TRBJ2-7; D not certain. The length of the CDR3 is 14 residues. The V and J ends lost 5 bases and 0 bases respectively, with 12 bases between them. The germline CDR1 and CDR2 sequences are SGHKS and YYEKEE (reference sequence). DNA of the CDR3: TGTGCCAGCAGTCCCCCAGGAATCTCCTACGAGCAGTACTTC. This encodes CASSPPGISYEQYF. Full variable domain (rest looked up from reference TRBV5-5 and TRBJ2-7): DAGVTQSPTHLIKTRGQQVTLRCSPISGHKSVSWYQQVLGQGPQFIFQYYEKEERGRGNFPDRFSARQFPNYSSELNVNALLLGDSALYLCASSPPGISYEQYFGPGTRLTVT.

This clone was observed once. This sequence joins TRBV4-1 and TRBJ2-7; D perhaps matches TRBD1 (5 bases). Trimming shortened V by 0 bases and J by 0 bases, and 18 bases separated the two germline ends. The germline CDR1 and CDR2 sequences are MGHRA and YSYEKL. The CDR3 runs to 18 residues. The CDR3, as DNA: TGCGCCAGCAGCCAAGAAGCTCTCGTGGGGCTACTCTCCTACGAGCAGTACTTC. It encodes CASSQEALVGLLSYEQYF.

V is TRBV7-2 and J is TRBJ2-7; D is possibly TRBD2 (7 bases). The CDR3 is 17 residues long. V gave up 1 base and J gave up 2 bases, with 18 bases separating them. Germline V lookup: CDR1 SGHTA, CDR2 FQGNSA. The CDR3 DNA reads as TGTGCCAGCAGCTTAGATCGGGGGGCAGCTGTTCCCTACGAGCAGTACTTC. This translates into CASSLDRGAAVPYEQYF.

The V and J genes are TRBV4-2 and TRBJ2-7; 9 positions agree with TRBD2. The CDR3 runs 15 residues. Germline V gene sequence: CDR1 LGHNA, CDR2 YNFKEQ. The V and J ends lost 0 bases and 2 bases, in that order; junction bases with no gene match: 2. CDR3 in amino acids: CASSQEIAGAYEQYF. The CDR3, as DNA: TGTGCCAGCAGCCAAGAAATAGCGGGGGCCTACGAGCAGTACTTC.

J is TRBJ2-1 and V is TRBV7-3, with D unclear. CDR1 is SGHTA and CDR2 is FQGTGA in the germline V gene. This CDR3 is built from 12 residues. V was pared by 1 base and J by 7 bases, with 5 bases between. The CDR3 loop is CASSLMGNEQFF. In nucleotides, the CDR3 is TGTGCCAGCAGCTTAATGGGGAATGAGCAGTTCTTC.

This clone turned up a few times. CDR3 residues: CASSPDRGYEQYF. The CDR3 DNA sequence: TGTGCCAGTAGTCCGGACAGGGGTTACGAGCAGTACTTC. The V gene is TRBV19, the J gene TRBJ2-7; 9 bases match TRBD1. The ends lost 5 bases at V and 4 bases at J; junction bases unmatched: 3. This CDR3 has 13 amino acids. Germline lookup yields CDR1 LNHDA and CDR2 SQIVND (reference sequence). Filled out from reference TRBV19 and TRBJ2-7, the complete variable domain reads DGGITQSPKYLFRKEGQNVTLSCEQNLNHDAMYWYRQDPGQGLRLIYYSQIVNDFQKGDIAEGYSVSREKKESFPLTVTSAQKNPTAFYLCASSPDRGYEQYFGPGTRLTVT.

The CDR3 here is CASGSGSSAYEQYF. The CDR3, as DNA: TGTGCCAGCGGTAGCGGGAGTAGCGCCTACGAGCAGTACTTC. The genes are TRBV6-5 and TRBJ2-7, with 9 bases fitting TRBD2. This CDR3 has 14 residues. V shed 8 bases, J shed 2 bases, and the junction held 7 bases outside the gene matches. Germline lookup yields CDR1 MNHEY and CDR2 SVGAGI.

The V and J genes are TRBV25-1 and TRBJ2-3; D is perhaps TRBD2 (6 bases). Germline CDR1 is MGHDK and CDR2 is SYGVNS. Trimming pared 3 bases from V and 2 bases from J, leaving 12 bases between. The CDR3 loop spans 15 amino acids. CDR3: CASSDTGGATDTQYF. CDR3 sequence (DNA): TGTGCCAGCAGTGACACCGGAGGGGCCACAGATACGCAGTATTTT.

V and J are TRBV29-1 and TRBJ1-2; D might be TRBD1 (5 bases). V lost 0 bases to trimming and J lost 6 bases, with 14 bases between them. The germline V gene encodes CDR1 SQVTM and CDR2 ANQGSEA. The CDR3 is 14 residues long. CDR3 sequence: CSVEDNAGGDGYTF. The CDR3 region has the DNA TGCAGCGTTGAAGATAATGCGGGGGGTGATGGCTACACCTTC.

The chain couples TRBV11-2 to TRBJ1-1, with D hard to call. Trimming pared 1 base from V and 2 bases from J, leaving 5 bases between. The CDR3 sequence is 13 residues long. The germline gives CDR1 SGHAT, CDR2 FQNNGV. CDR3 in DNA: TGTGCCAGCAGCTTAGGACACAACACTGAAGCTTTCTTT. Protein sequence: CASSLGHNTEAFF. The entire variable domain, with the rest obtained from reference TRBV11-2 and TRBJ1-1, is as follows: EAGVAQSPRYKIIEKRQSVAFWCNPISGHATLYWYQQILGQGPKLLIQFQNNGVVDDSQLPKDRFSAERLKGVDSTLKIQPAKLEDSAVYLCASSLGHNTEAFFGQGTRLTVV.

About this clone: The same CDR3 also results from other DNA sequences found in this sample. The V and J genes are TRBV4-1 and TRBJ1-3; D possibly corresponds to TRBD1 (5 bases). The CDR3 totals 15 residues. The V and J ends lost 0 bases and 2 bases respectively, with 8 bases between them. Germline assignment: CDR1 MGHRA and CDR2 YSYEKL. The CDR3: CASSQDRRAGNTIYF. The CDR3, as DNA: TGCGCCAGCAGCCAAGATCGCAGGGCTGGAAACACCATATATTTT.

The rearrangement joins TRBV4-3 to TRBJ1-6; a weak D match, TRBD1 (5 bases). Trimming removed 4 bases from V and 12 bases from J, with 13 bases in between. Looked up from germline, CDR1 is LGHNA and CDR2 is YSLEER. The CDR3 is 13 amino acids. The CDR3 sequence: CASSLSRGLPLHF. CDR3 bases: TGCGCCAGCAGCCTATCAAGGGGCTTACCCCTCCACTTT.

The chain links TRBV6-5 to TRBJ2-4; D gene unclear. This CDR3 comprises 14 residues. The V end lost 5 bases, the J end lost 0 bases, and 8 bases lay between the germline ends. Per the germline V gene, CDR1 is MNHEY and CDR2 is SVGAGI. CDR3 residues: CASSPDLAKNIQYF. The DNA of the CDR3 is TGTGCCAGCAGTCCCGATTTAGCCAAAAACATTCAGTACTTC.

The V call is TRBV19, the J call TRBJ2-7; a possible D gene is TRBD1 (6 bases). Germline V gene sequence: CDR1 LNHDA, CDR2 SQIVND (reference sequence). The CDR3 covers 14 residues. With 5 bases removed from V and 2 bases from J, the gap between germline ends came to 13 bases. The CDR3 sequence is CASSAHRDTYEQYF. CDR3 sequence (DNA): TGTGCCAGTAGTGCTCATCGGGACACCTACGAGCAGTACTTC.

The chain couples TRBV11-2 to TRBJ1-1, with unresolved D. Trimming shortened V by 1 base and J by 0 bases, and 9 bases separated the two germline ends. CDR1 is SGHAT and CDR2 is FQNNGV in the germline V gene. CDR3 length: 15 amino acids. The CDR3 sequence is CASSLGGYMNTEAFF. CDR3 nucleotides: TGTGCCAGCAGCTTAGGCGGCTATATGAACACTGAAGCTTTCTTT.

The chain has TRBV10-2 and TRBJ1-2; no firm D call. Germline-derived CDR1 and CDR2 are WSHSY and SAAADI. The CDR3 loop spans 13 amino acids. The germline V and J ends were trimmed by 6 bases and 4 bases, with 12 bases remaining between them. The CDR3 loop is CASREDAGYGYTF. The CDR3 DNA is TGCGCCAGCAGGGAGGACGCAGGCTATGGCTACACCTTC.

The chain combines TRBV6-5 with TRBJ1-5; D ambiguous. The CDR3 length is 13 residues. In germline, CDR1 is MNHEY, CDR2 SVGAGI. Deletions cut 4 bases from V and 5 bases from J, with 9 bases between. The CDR3 loop reads CASSFGVDQPQHF. The CDR3 region has the DNA TGTGCCAGCAGTTTCGGGGTTGATCAGCCCCAGCATTTT.

This chain joins TRBV6-5 and TRBJ2-5; TRBD1 matches at 11 bases. The CDR3 contains 15 residues. Germline V gene lookup returns CDR1 MNHEY and CDR2 SVGAGI. V trimming: 5 bases; J trimming: 7 bases; junction bases outside the gene matches: 9. This CDR3 is CASSPRDRGVPTQYF. CDR3 nucleotide sequence: TGTGCCAGCAGTCCCCGGGACAGGGGGGTTCCGACCCAGTACTTC.

This clone was detected once. V is TRBV6-6 and J is TRBJ2-1; 13 bases match TRBD2. Per the germline V gene, CDR1 is MNHNY and CDR2 is SVGAGI (reference sequence). The CDR3 has 16 residues. V lost 4 bases to trimming and J lost 0 bases; unmatched junction nucleotides: 0. The CDR3 loop is CASSWTSGSSYNEQFF. CDR3 nucleotides: TGTGCCAGCAGTTGGACTAGCGGGAGCTCCTACAATGAGCAGTTCTTC.

A word on this clone: The same CDR3 also results from other DNA sequences found in this sample. The chain couples TRBV5-1 to TRBJ2-7, with 7 bases lining up with TRBD1. Germline CDR1 and CDR2: SGHRS and YFSETQ. This CDR3 contains 16 residues. V lost 0 bases, J lost 0 bases, and 6 bases stayed unmatched. The CDR3 DNA follows: TGCGCCAGCAGCTTGGGTCAGGGGGTCCCCTCCTACGAGCAGTACTTC. This sequence encodes CASSLGQGVPSYEQYF.

In regard to this clone: Other DNA sequences in the sample encode the same CDR3. The chain employs TRBV30 and TRBJ1-1; D remains unclear. The CDR3 covers 11 residues. V shed 3 bases and J shed 1 base, with 3 bases lying between them. Germline V gene lookup returns CDR1 GTSNPN and CDR2 SVGIG (reference sequence). DNA for the CDR3: TGTGCCTGGAGAGCGAACACTGAAGCTTTCTTT. Amino acid sequence: CAWRANTEAFF.

V and J are TRBV6-1 and TRBJ2-7, with unresolved D. CDR3 size: 15 residues. Germline lookup yields CDR1 MNHNS and CDR2 SASEGT. Deletions cut 2 bases from V and 0 bases from J, with 11 bases between. CDR3 DNA sequence: TGTGCCAGCAGTGAAAGGGTAAGCAGCTCCTACGAGCAGTACTTC. Translation: CASSERVSSSYEQYF.